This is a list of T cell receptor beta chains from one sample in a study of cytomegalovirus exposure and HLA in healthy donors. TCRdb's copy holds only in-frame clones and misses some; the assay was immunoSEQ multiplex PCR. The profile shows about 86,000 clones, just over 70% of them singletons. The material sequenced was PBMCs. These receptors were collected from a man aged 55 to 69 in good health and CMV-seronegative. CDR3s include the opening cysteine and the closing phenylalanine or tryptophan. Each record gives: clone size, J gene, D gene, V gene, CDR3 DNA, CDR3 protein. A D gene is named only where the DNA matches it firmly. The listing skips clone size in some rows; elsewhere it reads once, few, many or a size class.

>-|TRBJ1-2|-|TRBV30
TGTGCCTGGAAACCGATGGGGGGGAGGACTAACTATGGCTACACCTTC
CAWKPMGGRTNYGYTF
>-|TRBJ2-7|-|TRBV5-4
TGTGCCAGCAGCCTACCACTAGCAGCAAGTATAGACGAGCAGTACTTC
CASSLPLAASIDEQYF
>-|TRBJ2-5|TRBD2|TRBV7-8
TGTGCCAGCAGCTTAGCGCGGACTACTAGCGGGCCCCAAGAGACCCAGTACTTC
CASSLARTTSGPQETQYF
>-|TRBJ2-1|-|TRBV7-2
TGTGCCAGCAGCTCCATGAGGGGGACACCGCACAATGAGCAGTTCTTC
CASSSMRGTPHNEQFF
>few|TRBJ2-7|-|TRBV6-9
TGTGCCAGCACCCCGACAGGGCAGTACTTC
CASTPTGQYF
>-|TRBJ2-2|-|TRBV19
TGTGCCAGTAGGGACAGGCGGGAAACCGGGGAGCTGTTTTTT
CASRDRRETGELFF
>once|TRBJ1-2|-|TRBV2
TGTGCCAGCAGTGTAACAGGGCCAGGGTATGGCTACACCTTC
CASSVTGPGYGYTF
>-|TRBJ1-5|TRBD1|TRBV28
TGTGCCAGCAGAACCGGGACAGCGGCGGTCAATCAGCCCCAGCATTTT
CASRTGTAAVNQPQHF
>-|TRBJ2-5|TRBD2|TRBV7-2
TGTGCCAGCAGCCTGGGACTAGCGGGCGGGGGGGGGACCCAGTACTTC
CASSLGLAGGGGTQYF
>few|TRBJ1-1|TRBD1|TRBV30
TGTGCCTGGTCTAGCTCAGGACAGGTCTTTAACACTGAAGCTTTCTTT
CAWSSSGQVFNTEAFF
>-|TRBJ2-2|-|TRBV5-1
TGCGCCAGCAGCTTGGATAGATCGAACACCGGGGAGCTGTTTTTT
CASSLDRSNTGELFF
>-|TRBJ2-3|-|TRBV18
TGTGCCAGCTCACCTAGCGGTAGCACAGATACGCAGTATTTT
CASSPSGSTDTQYF
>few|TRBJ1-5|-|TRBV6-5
TGTGCCAGCAGTAACACAGAGGGTCAGCCCCAGCATTTT
CASSNTEGQPQHF
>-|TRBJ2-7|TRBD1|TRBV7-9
TGTGCCAGCAGCGTTAGCGGTCCCGGGACAGGGCGGCAGTACTTC
CASSVSGPGTGRQYF
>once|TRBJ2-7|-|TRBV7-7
TGTGCTAGCAGCTTAGGCGCCGGGGGCGAGCAGTACTTC
CASSLGAGGEQYF
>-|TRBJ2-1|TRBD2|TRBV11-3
TGTGCCAGCAGCTTAGGCGGGAGATACAATGAGCAGTTCTTC
CASSLGGRYNEQFF
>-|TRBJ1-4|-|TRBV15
TGTGCCACCAGCAGAGCCGGGATTAATGAAAAACTGTTTTTT
CATSRAGINEKLFF
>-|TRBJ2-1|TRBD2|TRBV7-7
TGTGCCAGCAGCTTAACGGGAGGCGAGCAGTTCTTC
CASSLTGGEQFF
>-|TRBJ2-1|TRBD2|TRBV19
TGTGCCAGCTCCTCTGGACTAGCGGGGGGCAATGAGCAGTTCTTC
CASSSGLAGGNEQFF
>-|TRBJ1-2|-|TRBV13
TGTGCCAGCAGCCAAGAGATTTATGGCTACACCTTC
CASSQEIYGYTF
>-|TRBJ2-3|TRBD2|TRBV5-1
TGCGCCAGCAGCTCGGGACTAGCGGGAGATACAGATACGCAGTATTTT
CASSSGLAGDTDTQYF
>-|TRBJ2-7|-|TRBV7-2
TGTGCCAGCAGCTTAGCGCTGGAGCGGGTAGAGCAGTACTTC
CASSLALERVEQYF
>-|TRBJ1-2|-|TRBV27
TGTGCCAGCAGTTTATCAGGAGACTATGGCTACACCTTC
CASSLSGDYGYTF
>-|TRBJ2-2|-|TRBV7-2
TGTGCCAGCAGCCTCGAGGCCAGCACCGGGGAGCTGTTTTTT
CASSLEASTGELFF
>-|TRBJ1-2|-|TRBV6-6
TGTGCCAGCAGTTACTCCGGAGGGGCTAACTATGGCTACACCTTC
CASSYSGGANYGYTF
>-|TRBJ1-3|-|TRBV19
TGTGCCAGTAGCTTCAGGGATGGAAACACCATATATTTT
CASSFRDGNTIYF
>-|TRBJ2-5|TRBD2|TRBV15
TGTGCCACCAGCAGACGCCCGATTACTAGCGCAGAGACCCAGTACTTC
CATSRRPITSAETQYF
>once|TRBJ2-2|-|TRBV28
TGTGCCAGCAGTTTAGTCGGGGTTCAACACACCGGGGAGCTGTTTTTT
CASSLVGVQHTGELFF
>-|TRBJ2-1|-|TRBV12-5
TGTGCTAGTGGTTTTGGGGGCGATTACAATGAGCAGTTCTTC
CASGFGGDYNEQFF
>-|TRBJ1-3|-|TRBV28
TGTGCCAGCAATATCGTCCCTGGAAACACCATATATTTT
CASNIVPGNTIYF
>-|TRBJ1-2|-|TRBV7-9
TGTGCCAGCACCGTGGCGGGTGAACGGGGCTATGGCTACACCTTC
CASTVAGERGYGYTF
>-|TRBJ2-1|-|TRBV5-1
TGCGCCAGCAGCCGAGACAGCTTCTACAATGAGCAGTTCTTC
CASSRDSFYNEQFF
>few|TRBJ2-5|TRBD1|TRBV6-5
TGTGCCAGCGCCCAGGGGGCAGGAGAGACCCAGTACTTC
CASAQGAGETQYF
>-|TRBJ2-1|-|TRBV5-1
TGCGCCAGCAGAGGGGGAAGCGACGACAATGAGCAGTTCTTC
CASRGGSDDNEQFF
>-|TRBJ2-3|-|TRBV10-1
TGCGCCAGCAGTGCGGGGGAAGGGGACACAGATACGCAGTATTTT
CASSAGEGDTDTQYF
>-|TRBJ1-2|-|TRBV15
TGTGCCAGTGGGGGGGGGATAGACTATGGCTACACCTTC
CASGGGIDYGYTF
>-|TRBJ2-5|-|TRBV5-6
TGTGCCAGCAGCCCGACTTCTTCGGCCAAGACCCAGTACTTC
CASSPTSSAKTQYF
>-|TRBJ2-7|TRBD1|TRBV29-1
TGCAGCGCTGGAACTACCGGGACAGGGAACGACGAGCAGTACTTC
CSAGTTGTGNDEQYF
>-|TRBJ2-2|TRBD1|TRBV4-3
TGCGCCAGCAGCCAAATTCGTGGACAGGGCGGAGGGAGAGGCACCGGGGAGCTGTTTTTT
CASSQIRGQGGGRGTGELFF
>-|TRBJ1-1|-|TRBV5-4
TGTGCCAGCAGACCGGACAGAAGGAACACTGAAGCTTTCTTT
CASRPDRRNTEAFF
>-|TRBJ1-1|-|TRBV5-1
TGCGCCAGCAGCTCAGCGGTGGAGACTGAAGCTTTCTTT
CASSSAVETEAFF
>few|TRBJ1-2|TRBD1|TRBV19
TGTGCCAGTGTCCCCGGACAGGGAGTTGGAGGCTACACCTTC
CASVPGQGVGGYTF
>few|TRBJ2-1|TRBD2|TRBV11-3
TGTGCCAGCAGCGTGTCCGGGGGGTTCAATGAGCAGTTCTTC
CASSVSGGFNEQFF
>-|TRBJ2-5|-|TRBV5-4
TGTGCCAGCAGCCCCCTTGGGCTGCGTGTCGAGACCCAGTACTTC
CASSPLGLRVETQYF
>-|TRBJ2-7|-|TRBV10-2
TGCGCCAGCAGTGATACCTACGAGCAGTACTTC
CASSDTYEQYF
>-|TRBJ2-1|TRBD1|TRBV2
TGTGCCAGCAGCGGGGACAGGGCGAACAATGAGCAGTTCTTC
CASSGDRANNEQFF
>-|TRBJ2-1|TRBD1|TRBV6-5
TGTGCCAGCATGGGCCGGGACAGCCTAAATGAGCAGTTCTTC
CASMGRDSLNEQFF
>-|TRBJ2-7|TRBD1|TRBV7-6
TGTGCCACCGAAGGACAGGGTACCTACGAGCAGTACTTC
CATEGQGTYEQYF
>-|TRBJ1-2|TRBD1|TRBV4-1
TGCGCCAGCAGCCCAAACACCGGACAGGGCTTGGGCTACACCTTC
CASSPNTGQGLGYTF
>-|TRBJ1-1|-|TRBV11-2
TGTGCCAGCAGCTTAGTTCTAACTGAAGCTTTCTTT
CASSLVLTEAFF
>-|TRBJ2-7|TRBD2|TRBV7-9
TGTGCCAGCAGCTTTCGTGGGGGGGGCGAGCAGTACTTC
CASSFRGGGEQYF
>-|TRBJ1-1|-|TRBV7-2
TGTGCCAGCAGCTTACGGGGGACTGAAGCTTTCTTT
CASSLRGTEAFF